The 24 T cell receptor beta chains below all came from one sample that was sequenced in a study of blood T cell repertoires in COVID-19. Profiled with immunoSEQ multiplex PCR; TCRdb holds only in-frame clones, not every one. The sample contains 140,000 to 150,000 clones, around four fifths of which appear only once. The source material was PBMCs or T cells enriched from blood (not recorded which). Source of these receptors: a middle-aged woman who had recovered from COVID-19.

This CDR3 is CASSFHLSGHGYTF. The CDR3 DNA is TGTGCCAGCAGCTTTCACCTTTCAGGGCATGGCTACACCTTC. The chain carries TRBV7-9 and TRBJ1-2, with TRBD1 as a possible D gene (5 bases). There are 14 residues in the CDR3. In germline, CDR1 is SEHNR, CDR2 FQNEAQ (reference sequence). V lost 3 bases to trimming and J lost 6 bases, with 14 bases between them.

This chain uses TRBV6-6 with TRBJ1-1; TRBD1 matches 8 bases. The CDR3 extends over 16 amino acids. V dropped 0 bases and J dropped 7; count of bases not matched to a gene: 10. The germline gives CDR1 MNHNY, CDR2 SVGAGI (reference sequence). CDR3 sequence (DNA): TGTGCCAGCAGTTACTCATCGACAGGGGAAGGGGGTGAAGCTTTCTTT. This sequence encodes CASSYSSTGEGGEAFF.

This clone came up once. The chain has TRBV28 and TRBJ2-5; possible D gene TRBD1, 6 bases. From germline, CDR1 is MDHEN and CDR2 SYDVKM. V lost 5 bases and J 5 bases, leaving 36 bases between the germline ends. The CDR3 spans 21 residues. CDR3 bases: TGTGCCAGCAGTCTCCCCCCTCACGAAGTTATTGAAGAACAGGGCGCGGAGACCCAGTACTTC. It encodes CASSLPPHEVIEEQGAETQYF. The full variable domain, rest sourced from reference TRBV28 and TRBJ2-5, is DVKVTQSSRYLVKRTGEKVFLECVQDMDHENMFWYRQDPGLGLRLIYFSYDVKMKEKGDIPEGYSVSREKKERFSLILESASTNQTSMYLCASSLPPHEVIEEQGAETQYFGPGTRLLVL.

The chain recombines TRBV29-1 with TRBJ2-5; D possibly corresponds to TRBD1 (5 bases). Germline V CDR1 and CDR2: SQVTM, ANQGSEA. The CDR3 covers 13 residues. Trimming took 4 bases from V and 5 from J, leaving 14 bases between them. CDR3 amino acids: CSVVRDWGETQYF. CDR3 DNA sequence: TGCAGCGTTGTTAGGGATTGGGGCGAGACCCAGTACTTC.

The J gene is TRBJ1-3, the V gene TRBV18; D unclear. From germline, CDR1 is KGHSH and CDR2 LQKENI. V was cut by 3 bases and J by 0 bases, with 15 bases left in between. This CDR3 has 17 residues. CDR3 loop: CASSPQITHNSGNTIYF. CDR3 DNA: TGTGCCAGCTCACCTCAGATCACGCATAACTCTGGAAACACCATATATTTT.

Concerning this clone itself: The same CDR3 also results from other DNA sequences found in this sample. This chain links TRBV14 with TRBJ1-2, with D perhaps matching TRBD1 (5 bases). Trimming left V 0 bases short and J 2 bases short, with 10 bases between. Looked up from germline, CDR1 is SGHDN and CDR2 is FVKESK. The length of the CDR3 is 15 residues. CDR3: CASSQDLGANYGYTF. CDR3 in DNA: TGTGCCAGCAGCCAAGATCTTGGGGCCAACTATGGCTACACCTTC.

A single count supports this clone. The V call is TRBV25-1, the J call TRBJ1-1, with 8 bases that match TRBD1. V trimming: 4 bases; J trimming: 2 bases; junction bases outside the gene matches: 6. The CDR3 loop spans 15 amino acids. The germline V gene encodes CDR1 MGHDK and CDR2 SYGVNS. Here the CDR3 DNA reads TGTGCCAGCAGTGGAAGGACAGGGTACAACACTGAAGCTTTCTTT. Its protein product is CASSGRTGYNTEAFF.

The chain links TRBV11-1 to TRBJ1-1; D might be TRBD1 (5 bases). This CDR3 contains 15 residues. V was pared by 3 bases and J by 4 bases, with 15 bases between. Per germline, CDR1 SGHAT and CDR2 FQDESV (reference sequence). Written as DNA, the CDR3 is TGTGCCAGCAGCTTTAGGGGAGGTTCCGGCACTGAAGCTTTCTTT. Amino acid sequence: CASSFRGGSGTEAFF.

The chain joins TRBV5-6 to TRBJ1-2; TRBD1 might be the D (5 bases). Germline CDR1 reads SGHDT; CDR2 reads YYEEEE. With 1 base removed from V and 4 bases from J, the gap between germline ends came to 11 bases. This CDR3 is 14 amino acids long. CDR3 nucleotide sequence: TGTGCCAGCAGCTTGTCAGGGAGGCCCTATGGCTACACCTTC. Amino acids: CASSLSGRPYGYTF.

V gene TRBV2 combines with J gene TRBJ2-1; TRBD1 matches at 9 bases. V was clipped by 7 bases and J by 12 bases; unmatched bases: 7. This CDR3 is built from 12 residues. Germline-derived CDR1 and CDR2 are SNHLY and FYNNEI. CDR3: CASKTGGAGQFF. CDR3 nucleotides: TGTGCCAGCAAAACAGGGGGCGCCGGGCAGTTCTTC.

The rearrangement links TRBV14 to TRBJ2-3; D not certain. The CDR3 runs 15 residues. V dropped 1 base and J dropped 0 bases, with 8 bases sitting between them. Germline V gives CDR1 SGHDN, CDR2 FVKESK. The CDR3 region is CASSQGATSTDTQYF. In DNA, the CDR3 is TGTGCCAGCAGCCAAGGAGCAACTAGCACAGATACGCAGTATTTT.

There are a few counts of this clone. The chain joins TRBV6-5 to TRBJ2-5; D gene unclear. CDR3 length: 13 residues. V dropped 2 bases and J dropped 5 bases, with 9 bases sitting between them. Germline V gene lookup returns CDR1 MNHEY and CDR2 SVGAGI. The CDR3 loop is CASSYQTTETQYF. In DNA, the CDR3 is TGTGCCAGCAGTTACCAGACAACGGAGACCCAGTACTTC.

The CDR3 bases are TGCGCCAGCAGCCAAGGCGGCGGGAGAGCGGGTGAGCAGTTCTTC. Translating it yields CASSQGGGRAGEQFF. The genes are TRBV4-1 and TRBJ2-1; 7 bases match TRBD2. Germline CDR1 MGHRA, CDR2 YSYEKL. This CDR3 comprises 15 residues. The ends lost 1 base at V and 9 bases at J; junction bases unmatched: 9.

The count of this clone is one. The CDR3 nucleotides are TGTGCCAGCTCACCCTCTAGCGGCACAGATACGCAGTATTTT. Its translation is CASSPSSGTDTQYF. V gene TRBV18 combines with J gene TRBJ2-3; the D gene is possibly TRBD2 (6 bases). CDR3 size: 14 residues. V lost 3 bases and J lost 1, with 8 bases in between. From germline, CDR1 is KGHSH and CDR2 LQKENI. The full variable domain, completed using reference TRBV18 and TRBJ2-3, is NAGVMQNPRHLVRRRGQEARLRCSPMKGHSHVYWYRQLPEEGLKFMVYLQKENIIDESGMPKERFSAEFPKEGPSILRIQQVVRGDSAAYFCASSPSSGTDTQYFGPGTRLTVL.

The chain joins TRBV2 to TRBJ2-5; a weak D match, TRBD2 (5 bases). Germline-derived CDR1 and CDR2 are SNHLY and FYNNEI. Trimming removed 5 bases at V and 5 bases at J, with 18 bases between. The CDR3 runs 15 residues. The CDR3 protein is CASSLKAVPRETQYF. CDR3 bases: TGTGCCAGCAGTTTAAAAGCGGTCCCCCGGGAGACCCAGTACTTC.

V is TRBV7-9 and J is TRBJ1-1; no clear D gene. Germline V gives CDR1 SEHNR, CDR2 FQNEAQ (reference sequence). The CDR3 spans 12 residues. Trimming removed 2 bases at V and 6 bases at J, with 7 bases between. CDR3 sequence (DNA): TGTGCCAGCAGCTTATGGGGAGCTGAAGCTTTCTTT. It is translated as CASSLWGAEAFF.

The CDR3 sequence: CASSEGRTGELFF. In nucleotides, the CDR3 is TGTGCCAGCAGTGAAGGGAGAACCGGGGAGCTGTTTTTT. The chain couples TRBV6-1 to TRBJ2-2; no clear D. The length of the CDR3 is 13 residues. With 1 base removed from V and 5 bases from J, the gap between germline ends came to 5 bases. CDR1 and CDR2 (germline): MNHNS, SASEGT.

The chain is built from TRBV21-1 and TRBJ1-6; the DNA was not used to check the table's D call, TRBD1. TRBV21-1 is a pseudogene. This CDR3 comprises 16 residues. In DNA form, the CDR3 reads TGTGCCAGCAGCATGATCGACAGGAGCTATAATTCACCCCTCCACTTT. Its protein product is CASSMIDRSYNSPLHF.

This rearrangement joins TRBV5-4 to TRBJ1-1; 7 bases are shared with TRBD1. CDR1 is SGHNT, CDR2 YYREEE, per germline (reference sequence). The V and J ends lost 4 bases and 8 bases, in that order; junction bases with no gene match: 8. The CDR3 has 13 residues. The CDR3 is CASSQLGTEEAFF. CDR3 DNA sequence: TGTGCCAGCAGCCAGCTTGGGACAGAAGAAGCTTTCTTT.

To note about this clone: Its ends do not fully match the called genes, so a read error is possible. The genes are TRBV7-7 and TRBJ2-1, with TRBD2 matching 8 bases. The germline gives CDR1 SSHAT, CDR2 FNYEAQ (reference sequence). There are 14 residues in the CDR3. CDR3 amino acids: CASSLAGPNNEQFF. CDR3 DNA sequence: TGTGCTAGCAGCTTAGCGGGGCCAAACAATGAGCAGTTCTTC.

DNA of the CDR3: TGTGCCAGCAGCCTCCCCAATCAGCCCCAGCATTTT. Translation: CASSLPNQPQHF. V and J are TRBV5-6 and TRBJ1-5, with D uncertain. CDR3 length: 12 residues. V lost 4 bases to trimming and J lost 3 bases, with 5 bases between them. From germline, CDR1 is SGHDT and CDR2 YYEEEE.

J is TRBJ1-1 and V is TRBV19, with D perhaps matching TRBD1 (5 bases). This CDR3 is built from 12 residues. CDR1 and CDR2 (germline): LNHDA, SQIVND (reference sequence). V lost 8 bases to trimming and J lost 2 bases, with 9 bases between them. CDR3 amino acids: CASSTVNTEAFF. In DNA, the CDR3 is TGTGCCAGTTCGACAGTTAACACTGAAGCTTTCTTT.

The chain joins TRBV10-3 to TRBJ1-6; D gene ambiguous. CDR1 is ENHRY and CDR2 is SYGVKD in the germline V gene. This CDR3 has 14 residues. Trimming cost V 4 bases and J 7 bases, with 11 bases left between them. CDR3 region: CAISVGGRNSPLHF. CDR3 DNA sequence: TGTGCCATCAGTGTGGGAGGGAGGAATTCACCCCTCCACTTT.

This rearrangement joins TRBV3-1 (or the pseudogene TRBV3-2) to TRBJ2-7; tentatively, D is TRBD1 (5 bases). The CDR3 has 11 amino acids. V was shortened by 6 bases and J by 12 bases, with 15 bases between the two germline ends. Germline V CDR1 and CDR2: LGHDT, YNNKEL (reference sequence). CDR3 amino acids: CASSSEDIRYF. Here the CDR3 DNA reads TGTGCCAGCAGTTCCGAGGACATTAGGTACTTC.